This T cell receptor beta chain is from a study of T-cell reconstitution after alpha-beta-depleted transplantation in children. Unique molecular identifiers were used in preparing the TCRbeta library. Each CDR3 protein gets one entry after TCRdb re-called the PCR reads with MiXCR. Of approximately 630,000 distinct CDR3 sequences in the sample, about 12% were seen once. The germline V gene encodes CDR1 SNHLY and CDR2 FYNNEI. V was trimmed by 5 bases and J by 5 bases, leaving 10 bases between them. CDR3 size: 13 residues. This clonotype has at least ten counts. Sequencing was performed on PBMCs, taken before TCRalphabeta/CD19-depleted stem cell transplant. The V call is TRBV2, the J call TRBJ2-1, with no clear D. The receptor was isolated from a girl aged 2 to 9 with congenital amegakaryocytic thrombocytopenia, due to receive a stem cell transplant. DNA for the CDR3: TGTGCCAGCAGTACACTGGTAGACAATGAGCAGTTCTTC. Translating gives CASSTLVDNEQFF.